This TCR beta chain emerged from a study of response to subunit inactivated influenza vaccine. Whole-study findings and limits: Few additional T cells are recruited per seasonal influenza vaccination, authors suggested.

TCRdb redid the calling of the RT-PCR reads with MiXCR, one entry per CDR3 protein. The repertoire holds about 480,000 distinct CDR3 sequences, 25% seen once, with approximately 2% in the top ten. The CDR3 totals 15 residues. Trimming at V came to 3 bases and at J to 4 bases, leaving 8 bases not matched to a gene. From germline, CDR1 is LGHDT and CDR2 YNNKEL (reference sequence). Comment on this clonotype: Its antigen is currently unknown.

The receptor's source is a man aged 45 to 65 who received an inactivated influenza vaccine. The specimen comprised CD4+ T cells sorted from PBMCs, sampled 5 days after vaccination. The rearrangement joins TRBV3-1 to TRBJ2-5, with TRBD1 matching 7 bases. CDR3: CASSQRQGIPETQYF. CDR3 DNA: TGTGCCAGCAGCCAGCGACAGGGTATCCCAGAGACCCAGTACTTC.